This T cell receptor beta chain stems from a study of control samples from healthy donors and cancer patients. The CDR3 length is 15 residues. The V gene lost 4 bases and the J gene lost 1 base, with 16 bases spanning the gap. Germline CDR1 is SQVTM and CDR2 is ANQGSEA. Clones were sequenced by immunoSEQ multiplex PCR, and TCRdb holds only the in-frame ones, with some missing. The data hold tens of thousands of clones, with about 90% observed a single time. The sequenced material came from PBMCs. The TCR originated in an older woman with head and neck cancer. This chain links TRBV29-1 with TRBJ1-1; tentative D call: TRBD1 (5 bases). The CDR3 DNA sequence: TGCAGCGTTGGGGGCAGGGACCCCCCGAACACTGAAGCTTTCTTT. Translation gives CSVGGRDPPNTEAFF.